This TCR beta chain was captured by sequencing in a study of vaccination effects on CD4 cells after COVID-19. Study summary: After the second dose, samples were taken at median day 72. Two million PBMC were placed in each well, which was supplemented with approximately 9.9 IU/ml IL-2 and about 10 ug/ml peptides.

TCRdb's table, derived via immunoSEQ multiplex PCR, lists solely in-frame clones and lacks some. The sample lists around 50,000 clones; 65% to 75% were seen once. Following culture for 9 to 11 days, CD4+ T cells were isolated. The person had a PCR-confirmed SARS-CoV-2 infection during March to December 2020. Each person got two doses of an mRNA SARS-CoV-2 vaccine, BNT162b2 or mRNA-1273. Comment on this clone: Antigen unknown.

Source: CD4+ T cells from PBMCs cultured without peptide, taken after COVID-19 vaccination. This TCR was sampled from a human donor who had a prior SARS-CoV-2 infection.

CDR3 coding DNA: TGTGCCAGCAAACCCGATGGAAACACCATATATTTT. This gives the protein CASKPDGNTIYF. The gene calls are TRBV6-5 and TRBJ1-3, with D hard to call. CDR1 and CDR2 from the germline V gene are MNHEY and SVGAGI. Trimming took off 7 bases at V and 3 bases at J, with 7 bases between the two ends. This CDR3 spans 12 amino acids.